These T cell receptor beta chains were read from a single sample in a study of blood T cell repertoires in COVID-19. Data came from immunoSEQ multiplex PCR; TCRdb stores just in-frame clones and leaves some out. The sample shows 43,000 or so clones, 85% to 95% of them seen only once. The sample was peripheral blood. The origin of the receptors is a human donor in a cohort sampled during active COVID-19. The CDR3 runs from the conserved cysteine through the conserved F or W. Each record gives: J gene, V gene, clone size, D gene, CDR3 DNA, CDR3 protein. The D gene is left open where the match is weak. Clone size is stated in some rows and not others, as once, few, many or a class when expanded.

>TRBJ2-1|TRBV4-1|.|TRBD1
TGCGCCAGCAGCCAGCCGGGACAGGGGACAGGTGAGCAGTTCTTC
CASSQPGQGTGEQFF
>TRBJ1-4|TRBV4-1|.|TRBD1
TGCGCCAGCAGCCAATCCGGGACAGGGGATGAAAAACTGTTTTTT
CASSQSGTGDEKLFF
>TRBJ2-7|TRBV28|once|TRBD1
TGTGCCTCATATACCCGGGACAGCTACGAGCAGTACTTC
CASYTRDSYEQYF
>TRBJ1-5|TRBV27|.|TRBD1
TGTGCCAGCAGTTCGCGGACAGGGGGTCAGCCCCAGCATTTT
CASSSRTGGQPQHF
>TRBJ2-2|TRBV6-4|.|TRBD1
TGTGCCAGCAGACCCACAGGGGTCAACACCGGGGAGCTGTTTTTT
CASRPTGVNTGELFF
>TRBJ1-2|TRBV9|.|.
TGTGCCAGCAGCGTAGGTCATACAGGGCCCAGCGGCTACACCTTC
CASSVGHTGPSGYTF
>TRBJ2-7|TRBV6-2/TRBV6-3|.|.
TGTGCCAGCAGTTACGCATACTCTGGCGAGCAGTACTTC
CASSYAYSGEQYF
>TRBJ2-5|TRBV5-4|.|TRBD2
TGTGCCAGCAGCTTACCGGGACTAGCGGGGCACGAGACCCAGTACTTC
CASSLPGLAGHETQYF
>TRBJ1-1|TRBV6-4|.|TRBD1
TGTGCCAGCAGGTATACAGGGGGGAACACTGAAGCTTTCTTT
CASRYTGGNTEAFF
>TRBJ2-1|TRBV6-5|.|.
TGTGCCAGCAGTTACCTAGGCACCTACAATGAGCAGTTCTTC
CASSYLGTYNEQFF
>TRBJ2-3|TRBV4-1|.|.
TGCGCCAGCAGCCCTCGGAGCGGAGGGCCGAAAGATACGCAGTATTTT
CASSPRSGGPKDTQYF
>TRBJ2-2|TRBV15|.|.
TGTGCCACCAGCGGCCTTTCCGTCGGGGAGCTGTTTTTT
CATSGLSVGELFF
>TRBJ1-2|TRBV10-2|.|.
TGCGCCAGCAGTGAGCTGGGGGGCTATGGCTACACCTTC
CASSELGGYGYTF
>TRBJ1-1|TRBV18|.|.
TGTGCCAGCTCACTTACACAGGGTGAAGCTTTCTTT
CASSLTQGEAFF
>TRBJ1-2|TRBV28|.|TRBD1
TGTGCCAGCAGCCATGGGCAGGGGGCTGGCTACACCTTC
CASSHGQGAGYTF
>TRBJ1-1|TRBV28|.|TRBD1
TGTGCCAGCAGTGGCAGGGGGTTGAGTGACACTGAAGCTTTCTTT
CASSGRGLSDTEAFF
>TRBJ2-1|TRBV2|.|TRBD2
TGTGCCAGCACCGATCGGGCTAGCGGGAGGAATGAGCAGTTCTTC
CASTDRASGRNEQFF
>TRBJ2-3|TRBV3-1/TRBV3-2|.|.
TGTGCCAGCAGCCAAGATCTGGCGGGACAGTTAACAGATACGCAGTATTTT
CASSQDLAGQLTDTQYF
>TRBJ2-2|TRBV15|.|.
TGTGCCACCAGCAATCCCCTTTCGAACACCGGGGAGCTGTTTTTT
CATSNPLSNTGELFF
>TRBJ2-7|TRBV9|.|.
TGTGCCAGCAGCCGAGGTCAACAGCAGGGATACGAGCAGTACTTC
CASSRGQQQGYEQYF
>TRBJ2-1|TRBV6-5|.|TRBD2
TGTGCCAGCAGTTACCCGGGACTAGCGGGAGTTGCTGAGCAGTTCTTC
CASSYPGLAGVAEQFF
>TRBJ1-2|TRBV6-1|.|.
TGTGCCAGCAGTGAAGCGCTCCTGGCCGTCAACTATGGCTACACCTTC
CASSEALLAVNYGYTF
>TRBJ2-1|TRBV7-9|.|TRBD2
TGTGCCAGCCGTGTTAGCGGGAGCCCTTGGGATGAGCAGTTCTTC
CASRVSGSPWDEQFF
>TRBJ2-2|TRBV30|.|.
TGTGCCTGGAACAGGGCCCAGAACACCGGGGAGCTGTTTTTT
CAWNRAQNTGELFF
>TRBJ2-1|TRBV5-1|.|TRBD1
TGCGCCAGCAGCCCACCCCTTCCGGGACAGGGGGACAATGAGCAGTTCTTC
CASSPPLPGQGDNEQFF
>TRBJ2-1|TRBV3-1/TRBV3-2|.|TRBD2
TGTGCCAGCAGCCAAGTGGATAGCGGGAGCTCCTACAATGAGCAGTTCTTC
CASSQVDSGSSYNEQFF
>TRBJ1-4|TRBV4-3|.|.
TGCGCCAGCAGCCAAGAACCCCCCAGTAATGAAAAACTGTTTTTT
CASSQEPPSNEKLFF
>TRBJ1-1|TRBV5-4|once|.
TGTGCCAGCAGCGTCAAAACAGTGAACACTGAAGCTTTCTTT
CASSVKTVNTEAFF
>TRBJ2-3|TRBV4-1|.|.
TGCGCCAGCAGCCAAGAATCGGGCGGGGCAGGCACAGATACGCAGTATTTT
CASSQESGGAGTDTQYF
>TRBJ2-2|TRBV6-4|.|TRBD2
TGTGCCAGTAGAGAAGAACTAGCGGGAGCCGGGGAGCTGTTTTTT
CASREELAGAGELFF
>TRBJ2-5|TRBV6-6|.|TRBD1
TGTGCCAGCAGCCGGGGACAGCAACTCCAAGAGACCCAGTACTTC
CASSRGQQLQETQYF
>TRBJ1-5|TRBV2|.|.
TGTGCCAGCACTAAACAGGGACTAGGTAATCAGCCCCAGCATTTT
CASTKQGLGNQPQHF
>TRBJ1-2|TRBV2|.|.
TGTGCCAGCAGCTCTAATTCCGGGGGTATAGGCTCTGGCTACACCTTC
CASSSNSGGIGSGYTF
>TRBJ2-7|TRBV27|few|.
TGTGCCAGCAGTTTTGTTGGGGCGGAGTCCTACGAGCAGTACTTC
CASSFVGAESYEQYF
>TRBJ1-4|TRBV5-8|.|.
TGTGCCAGCAGTCTTGGCCAGGCGGGTGAAAAACTGTTTTTT
CASSLGQAGEKLFF
>TRBJ1-4|TRBV6-5|once|.
TGTGCCAGCAGTTACTCACAGGGCGGCGGTGAAAAACTGTTTTTT
CASSYSQGGGEKLFF
>TRBJ2-7|TRBV19|.|TRBD1
TGTGCCAGTAGTCCCCGACAGGGTCGTGGCGAGCAGTACTTC
CASSPRQGRGEQYF
>TRBJ1-2|TRBV6-5|.|TRBD1
TGTGCCAGCAGTTACCAGGGACAGACTTTCAACTATGGCTACACCTTC
CASSYQGQTFNYGYTF
>TRBJ1-1|TRBV2|.|.
TGTGCCAGCAGTGAAGCGCTTCCGGGGTCGGCTTCGAACACTGAAGCTTTCTTT
CASSEALPGSASNTEAFF
>TRBJ1-4|TRBV28|.|TRBD1
TGTGCCAGCAGTCAGGACAGGATGGGTGAAAAACTGTTTTTT
CASSQDRMGEKLFF
>TRBJ1-2|TRBV15|.|TRBD1
TGTGCCACCAGCCGCAGGGGGCAGGGACTGGGTGGCTACACCTTC
CATSRRGQGLGGYTF
>TRBJ2-7|TRBV29-1|.|TRBD1
TGCAGCGTGGCAGGGGGTGGCGAGCAGTACTTC
CSVAGGGEQYF
>TRBJ2-7|TRBV12-3/TRBV12-4|.|TRBD1
TGTGCCAGCGGGGACAGGGAAACCTACGAGCAGTACTTC
CASGDRETYEQYF
>TRBJ1-6|TRBV4-2|.|.
TGTGCCAGCAGCCAAGTTAGCAAATTTAATTCACCCCTCCACTTT
CASSQVSKFNSPLHF
>TRBJ1-3|TRBV4-2|.|TRBD1
TGTGCCAGCAGCCGAGGACAGGGCGGATCGGACACCATATATTTT
CASSRGQGGSDTIYF
>TRBJ2-3|TRBV7-2|.|TRBD2
TGTGCCAGCAGCCCAGTGGGACTAGCGGGTTACACAGATACGCAGTATTTT
CASSPVGLAGYTDTQYF
>TRBJ1-1|TRBV20-1|.|TRBD1
TGCAGTGCTAGTCAGGGACAGGGGACGAGAGAAGCTTTCTTT
CSASQGQGTREAFF
>TRBJ1-2|TRBV5-8|.|TRBD1
TGTGCCAGCAGCTGGGGGACAGGGGCCTATGGCTACACCTTC
CASSWGTGAYGYTF
>TRBJ2-4|TRBV10-3|once|.
TGTGCCATCAGTGAGGATAAAGGAGGTGGTGGTTACTTC
CAISEDKGGGGYF
>TRBJ1-2|TRBV2|.|.
TGTGCCAGCAGTGAACTGCGGGAGACTGATGGCTACACCTTC
CASSELRETDGYTF
>TRBJ1-2|TRBV7-9|.|.
TGTGCCAGCAGCCCCGGGGGGGGGCAGGTTGGCTACACCTTC
CASSPGGGQVGYTF
>TRBJ2-7|TRBV11-2|once|TRBD2
TGTGCCAGCAGCGGGCTAGCGGGGGATCTCGAAGAGCAGTACTTC
CASSGLAGDLEEQYF
>TRBJ2-3|TRBV24-1|.|TRBD2
TGTGCCACCAGTGCCGATCGACTAGCGGGGGGCCCAGATACGCAGTATTTT
CATSADRLAGGPDTQYF
>TRBJ1-5|TRBV30|.|.
TGTGCCTGGAGTGAAGGGGAAGATTGGTTCGATCAGCCCCAGCATTTT
CAWSEGEDWFDQPQHF
>TRBJ2-3|TRBV18|.|TRBD2
TGTGCCAGCCTTTCGGGGGGGAGCACCTCAGATACGCAGTATTTT
CASLSGGSTSDTQYF